This TCR beta chain is from a study of blood T cell repertoires in COVID-19. Trimming at V came to 4 bases and at J to 0 bases, leaving 6 bases not matched to a gene. This CDR3 spans 16 amino acids. Germline CDR1 and CDR2: SGHNT and YYREEE (reference sequence). In the authors' workflow: Amplifying reference gene primers gave estimates of nucleated cell counts. TCRdb's copy holds only in-frame clones and misses some; the assay was immunoSEQ multiplex PCR. V and J calls and clone size are as listed in that table; D and trimming were resolved from the DNA. There are roughly 200,000 clones in the sample; roughly 80% occur only once, and roughly 5.7% lies in the top ten.

This TCR was recovered from a woman in her forties with COVID-19, enrolled during active disease. The V call is TRBV5-4, the J call TRBJ2-2, with TRBD1 matching over 7 bases. The sequencing sample was made of peripheral blood. CDR3 nucleotides: TGTGCCAGCAGCCCCCCCGGGACAGCGAACACCGGGGAGCTGTTTTTT. This sequence encodes CASSPPGTANTGELFF.